The 26 T cell receptor beta chains below all came from one sample that was sequenced in a study of blood T cell repertoires in COVID-19. Method: immunoSEQ multiplex PCR; TCRdb's copy keeps in-frame clones and lacks some. The sample carries roughly 150,000 clones, about 80% recorded once. Sequencing input: peripheral blood. The source of these receptors is a man aged 55 to 70 with acute or convalescent COVID-19.

This clone appeared a single time. The rearrangement joins TRBV27 to TRBJ1-5; no definite D call. Trimming left V 5 bases short and J 4 bases short, with 6 bases between. This CDR3 spans 12 amino acids. Germline lookup yields CDR1 MNHEY and CDR2 SMNVEV (reference sequence). The CDR3 DNA sequence: TGTGCCAGCAGTAATCGGAATCAGCCCCAGCATTTT. Protein: CASSNRNQPQHF.

This chain connects TRBV27 to TRBJ2-3; 8 nucleotides align to TRBD2. The germline gives CDR1 MNHEY, CDR2 SMNVEV (reference sequence). The CDR3 covers 14 residues. Losses at the gene ends were 6 bases for V and 2 bases for J; bases not matched to a gene: 4. The CDR3 DNA sequence: TGTGCCAGCAGCCGGGGGGGTAACACAGATACGCAGTATTTT. It translates to CASSRGGNTDTQYF.

The V call is TRBV28, the J call TRBJ1-5; 7 bases map to TRBD1. In germline, CDR1 is MDHEN, CDR2 SYDVKM. This CDR3 spans 13 amino acids. After removal of 10 bases from V and 2 bases from J, the junction contained 5 bases not matched to a gene. In DNA, the CDR3 is TGTGCCATTCAGGGGGGACGCAATCAGCCCCAGCATTTT. Protein: CAIQGGRNQPQHF.

The sample holds a few counts of this clone. This rearrangement joins TRBV6-5 to TRBJ1-1; D is perhaps TRBD1 (6 bases). The V and J ends lost 5 bases and 5 bases respectively, with 15 bases between them. Germline V gives CDR1 MNHEY, CDR2 SVGAGI. The CDR3 loop spans 14 amino acids. The CDR3, as DNA: TGTGCCAGCAGTCCTAGGGGCAGGGGTACTGAAGCTTTCTTT. Translating it yields CASSPRGRGTEAFF.

The rearrangement joins TRBV10-3 to TRBJ1-6; 8 bases map to TRBD1. Germline values: CDR1 ENHRY, CDR2 SYGVKD. This CDR3 spans 16 amino acids. V trimming: 4 bases; J trimming: 2 bases; junction bases outside the gene matches: 4. The CDR3 DNA reads as TGTGCCATCAGTGGGGACAGGCTTCCCTATAATTCACCCCTCCACTTT. As protein: CAISGDRLPYNSPLHF.

The V gene is TRBV6-2 or TRBV6-3, the J gene TRBJ2-2, with D possibly being TRBD1 (6 bases). The CDR3 runs to 13 residues. Germline V gives CDR1 MNHEY, CDR2 SVGEGT. The V end was cut by 4 bases, the J end by 5 bases, with 8 bases between. The DNA of the CDR3 is TGTGCCAGCAGTTCGAGGGGGACCGGGGAGCTGTTTTTT. Its protein product is CASSSRGTGELFF.

The rearrangement links TRBV7-3 to TRBJ2-5, with 10 bases that match TRBD2. CDR1 and CDR2 (germline): SGHTA, FQGTGA. The J segment lost 5 bases and the V segment lost 5 bases, leaving 5 bases of the junction unmatched. The CDR3 is made up of 14 amino acids. CDR3 coding DNA: TGTGCCAGCAGCGCAGCGGGGGGGCAGGAGACCCAGTACTTC. Protein: CASSAAGGQETQYF.

The table lists this clone with a few counts. The rearrangement uses TRBV6-5 and TRBJ1-1, with unresolved D. Between the trimmed V and J ends, which lost 6 bases and 3 bases, there was a span of 5 bases. CDR3 length equals 11 residues. Germline-derived CDR1 and CDR2 are MNHEY and SVGAGI. The DNA of the CDR3 is TGTGCCAGCAGGCGGGACACTGAAGCTTTCTTT. This translates into CASRRDTEAFF.

The chain recombines TRBV25-1 with TRBJ1-2; TRBD1 matches 9 bases. Losses at the gene ends were 5 bases for V and 2 bases for J; bases not matched to a gene: 6. Germline CDR1 reads MGHDK; CDR2 reads SYGVNS. The CDR3 has 15 amino acids. For the CDR3, the DNA is TGTGCCAGCAGTCCCTCAGGGACAGGGAACTATGGCTACACCTTC. It is translated as CASSPSGTGNYGYTF.

The chain uses TRBV27 and TRBJ2-7; 8 positions agree with TRBD1. CDR3 size: 15 residues. The V segment lost 2 bases and the J segment 5 bases; nucleotides outside the gene matches: 8. Germline V gene lookup returns CDR1 MNHEY and CDR2 SMNVEV (reference sequence). CDR3 in amino acids: CASSLIAGGYNEQYF. DNA of the CDR3: TGTGCCAGCAGTTTAATAGCAGGGGGCTACAACGAGCAGTACTTC.

This clone came up a few times. Additional DNA sequences in this sample encode the identical CDR3. The rearrangement links TRBV28 to TRBJ1-3; D is uncertain. Trimming removed 0 bases at V and 0 bases at J, with 9 bases between. The germline V gene encodes CDR1 MDHEN and CDR2 SYDVKM. This CDR3 region has 16 residues. As DNA, the CDR3 is TGTGCCAGCAGTTTATGGTCAGGCTCCTCTGGAAACACCATATATTTT. Translation: CASSLWSGSSGNTIYF.

J is TRBJ2-2 and V is TRBV29-1; 8 bases match TRBD1. This CDR3 is 12 amino acids long. The V gene's germline CDR1 is SQVTM and CDR2 ANQGSEA. Trimming took 7 bases from V and 7 from J; bases not matched to a gene: 5. The CDR3 region is CSAYDRGGELFF. The CDR3 nucleotides are TGCAGCGCATACGACAGGGGCGGGGAGCTGTTTTTT.

V gene TRBV28 combines with J gene TRBJ2-7, with 11 bases that match TRBD1. CDR1 and CDR2 (germline): MDHEN, SYDVKM. Germline trimming cut 4 bases from V and 7 bases from J; bases unmatched to any gene: 9. The CDR3 loop spans 15 amino acids. The CDR3 bases are TGTGCCAGCAGTTGGACCGGACAGGGGGCAAGGGAGCAGTACTTC. Translating it yields CASSWTGQGAREQYF.

This clone was detected once. The chain links TRBV4-2 to TRBJ1-1; TRBD1 agrees at 8 bases. The germline V gene has CDR1 LGHNA and CDR2 YNFKEQ. Trimming cost V 5 bases and J 2 bases; bases outside gene matches: 4. This CDR3 has 14 amino acids. The DNA of the CDR3 is TGTGCCAGCAGCTGGACAGGGCCTAACACTGAAGCTTTCTTT. Translating gives CASSWTGPNTEAFF.

This clone was observed a single time. V and J are TRBV19 and TRBJ2-5, with TRBD1 identical over 8 bases. Germline-derived CDR1 and CDR2 are LNHDA and SQIVND (reference sequence). The V segment lost 6 bases and the J segment 4 bases; nucleotides outside the gene matches: 4. This CDR3 comprises 13 residues. Here the CDR3 DNA reads TGTGCCAGTAGCCCGGACAGGGCAGAGACCCAGTACTTC. It codes for CASSPDRAETQYF.

The genes are TRBV7-2 and TRBJ2-5; a weak D match, TRBD1 (5 bases). The CDR3 consists of 13 residues. Germline V gene sequence: CDR1 SGHTA, CDR2 FQGNSA. V was trimmed by 5 bases and J by 5 bases, leaving 12 bases between them. The CDR3 DNA follows: TGTGCCAGCAGCAATCAGGGTTGGGAGACCCAGTACTTC. This gives the protein CASSNQGWETQYF.

Only a few counts were recorded for this clone. CDR3 in amino acids: CASRRAGANQPQHF. For the CDR3, the DNA is TGTGCCAGCAGAAGGGCAGGGGCCAATCAGCCCCAGCATTTT. V and J are TRBV27 and TRBJ1-5, with D possibly being TRBD1 (6 bases). Germline V gene lookup returns CDR1 MNHEY and CDR2 SMNVEV (reference sequence). The V gene lost 6 bases and the J gene lost 3 bases, with 12 bases spanning the gap. The CDR3 has 14 residues.

This chain links TRBV7-3 with TRBJ2-5, with D perhaps TRBD2 (5 bases). V dropped 1 base and J dropped 0 bases, with 9 bases sitting between them. Per germline, CDR1 SGHTA and CDR2 FQGTGA. This CDR3 spans 15 amino acids. CDR3 sequence: CASSLIRGNQETQYF. CDR3 nucleotide sequence: TGTGCCAGCAGCTTAATTCGGGGAAACCAAGAGACCCAGTACTTC.

This clone occurred a few times. This chain connects TRBV7-2 to TRBJ1-1; 7 nucleotides line up with TRBD1. Germline CDR1 reads SGHTA; CDR2 reads FQGNSA. V dropped 3 bases and J dropped 1; count of bases not matched to a gene: 2. The CDR3 covers 14 residues. CDR3 sequence reads: CASSFQGGNTEAFF. CDR3 sequence (DNA): TGTGCCAGCAGCTTCCAGGGGGGGAACACTGAAGCTTTCTTT.

The chain couples TRBV6-1 to TRBJ2-3; perhaps TRBD1 as D (5 bases). This CDR3 region has 17 residues. Germline V gene lookup returns CDR1 MNHNS and CDR2 SASEGT. Trimming took off 4 bases at V and 3 bases at J, with 20 bases between the two ends. This CDR3 is CASSVASDSWVTDTQYF. The CDR3 DNA reads as TGTGCCAGCAGTGTCGCCAGCGACAGTTGGGTGACAGATACGCAGTATTTT.

The CDR3 bases are TGTGCCAGCAGCGCGTCAGGACACGGCGATTTCTCTGGCTACACCTTC. It specifies CASSASGHGDFSGYTF. The rearrangement joins TRBV7-6 to TRBJ1-2; possible D gene TRBD1, 5 bases. The CDR3 totals 16 residues. Germline CDR1 reads SGHVS; CDR2 reads FNYEAQ. The V gene lost 5 bases and the J gene lost 7 bases, with 23 bases spanning the gap.

V usage is TRBV5-1 and J usage is TRBJ1-1; D is undetermined. The CDR3 spans 16 residues. The germline CDR1 and CDR2 sequences are SGHRS and YFSETQ. Trimming shortened V by 0 bases and J by 0 bases, and 12 bases separated the two germline ends. CDR3 loop: CASSLGTATMNTEAFF. DNA for the CDR3: TGCGCCAGCAGCTTGGGTACCGCAACAATGAACACTGAAGCTTTCTTT.

The V and J genes are TRBV4-2 and TRBJ2-5; 7 bases match TRBD1. This CDR3 spans 16 amino acids. In germline, CDR1 is LGHNA, CDR2 YNFKEQ. V was clipped by 3 bases and J by 3 bases; unmatched bases: 10. As DNA, the CDR3 is TGTGCCAGCAGCCACGACAGGGTTGGGGGTAAAGAGACCCAGTACTTC. Residues: CASSHDRVGGKETQYF.

CDR3 DNA sequence: TGTGCCAGCAGCCCCGGGGCTCTAGCGTATAGCACAGATACGCAGTATTTT. Protein sequence: CASSPGALAYSTDTQYF. The V gene is TRBV7-6, the J gene TRBJ2-3; tentatively, D is TRBD2 (6 bases). V gave up 5 bases and J gave up 0 bases, with 18 bases separating them. Per the germline V gene, CDR1 is SGHVS and CDR2 is FNYEAQ. This CDR3 comprises 17 residues. Looking up the rest from reference TRBV7-6 and TRBJ2-3 gives the full variable domain: GAGVSQSPRYKVTKRGQDVALRCDPISGHVSLYWYRQALGQGPEFLTYFNYEAQQDKSGLPNDRFSAERPEGSISTLTIQRTEQRDSAMYRCASSPGALAYSTDTQYFGPGTRLTVL.

The table lists this clone with a few counts. The V and J genes are TRBV11-2 and TRBJ2-7; D is possibly TRBD1 (5 bases). Looked up from germline, CDR1 is SGHAT and CDR2 is FQNNGV. The CDR3 covers 12 residues. The V gene lost 1 base and the J gene lost 9 bases, with 10 bases spanning the gap. The CDR3 region is CASSLVGRGQYF. CDR3 nucleotides: TGTGCCAGCAGCTTAGTGGGTAGGGGGCAGTACTTC.

J is TRBJ1-3 and V is TRBV2; D is uncertain. The CDR3 is 12 residues long. The V end was cut by 6 bases, the J end by 2 bases, with 5 bases between. CDR1 SNHLY and CDR2 FYNNEI come from the germline V gene. CDR3 bases: TGTGCCAGCAGCGGGGCTGGAAACACCATATATTTT. Translated, it gives CASSGAGNTIYF.